This is a list of T cell receptor beta chains from one sample in a study of blood T cell repertoires in COVID-19. Libraries were prepared by immunoSEQ multiplex PCR; TCRdb keeps only in-frame clonotypes and omits some of them. In the table there are over 200,000 clones, more than 75% of which are singletons. Material: peripheral blood. The receptors were gathered from a woman between 35 and 50 years old who had recovered from COVID-19. Each CDR3 is given with its conserved first and last residue. A D gene is named only where the DNA matches it firmly. Part of the rows lack a size; the others show once, few, many or a class for expanded clones.

v_gene	j_gene	abundance	d_gene	CDR3nt	CDR3aa
TRBV30	TRBJ2-1	.	.	TGTGCCTGTAGCGCTTCCTACAATGAGCAGTTCTTC	CACSASYNEQFF
TRBV30	TRBJ1-4	.	TRBD1	TGTGCCTGGAGTGCCGGGACAGGGGCTAATGAAAAACTGTTTTTT	CAWSAGTGANEKLFF
TRBV3-1/TRBV3-2	TRBJ1-2	.	TRBD1	TGTGCCAGCAGCGGGGACAGGGGAAGTAGGAATGGCTACACCTTC	CASSGDRGSRNGYTF
TRBV30	TRBJ2-1	.	TRBD2	TGTGCCTGGAGCCGTGGGCTAGCGGACAATGAGCAGTTCTTC	CAWSRGLADNEQFF
TRBV30	TRBJ1-6	few	.	TGTGCCTGGAAGTCTTCCGGGGAGCGACCCCTCCACTTT	CAWKSSGERPLHF
TRBV2	TRBJ1-5	few	.	TGTGCCAGCACAGGGTGGGGCCAGCCCCAGCATTTT	CASTGWGQPQHF
TRBV13	TRBJ1-3	.	.	TGTGCCAGCAGCTCGGGGGGAAACACCATATATTTT	CASSSGGNTIYF
TRBV6-2/TRBV6-3	TRBJ2-1	.	TRBD2	TGTGCCAGCAGTTACGGGGCGGGAGGGCCTCATGAGCAGTTCTTC	CASSYGAGGPHEQFF
TRBV18	TRBJ1-4	.	TRBD1	TGTGCCAGCTCACCCACCCCCGGACAGGGGAGTAATGAAAAACTGTTTTTT	CASSPTPGQGSNEKLFF
TRBV7-3	TRBJ1-1	.	.	TGTGCCAGCAGCTTAATCAGGGCCATGAACACTGAAGCTTTCTTT	CASSLIRAMNTEAFF
TRBV4-2	TRBJ2-2	few	.	TGTGCCAGCAGCCGCGCTGGCGGAGGGGACACCGGGGAGCTGTTTTTT	CASSRAGGGDTGELFF
TRBV7-8	TRBJ2-2	few	TRBD2	TGTGCCAGCAGCCCCCGGGTAGCGGGAGGGCCCGGGGAGCTGTTTTTT	CASSPRVAGGPGELFF
TRBV5-6	TRBJ1-4	.	TRBD1	TGTGCCAGCAGCTTGGGCAGGGGGTATGAAAAACTGTTTTTT	CASSLGRGYEKLFF
TRBV28	TRBJ1-2	.	.	TGTGCCAGCAGTCGGGGTGGCTACACCTTC	CASSRGGYTF
TRBV3-1/TRBV3-2	TRBJ2-2	.	.	TGTGCCAGCAGCCGGGGCGCCGGGGAGCTGTTTTTT	CASSRGAGELFF
TRBV7-9	TRBJ2-7	.	TRBD1	TGTGCCAGCAGCCCGGGACAGTACGAGCAGTACTTC	CASSPGQYEQYF
TRBV30	TRBJ1-4	.	TRBD1	TGTGCCTGGAGTACGGGACAGGCGAATGAAAAACTGTTTTTT	CAWSTGQANEKLFF
TRBV7-2	TRBJ1-6	.	TRBD1	TGTGCCAGCAGTCCCGGGACAGCGATATCACCCCTCCACTTT	CASSPGTAISPLHF
TRBV30	TRBJ2-5	.	.	TGTGCCTGGAGTGTAGTGCCACTAGGCGGGGAGACCCAGTACTTC	CAWSVVPLGGETQYF
TRBV3-1/TRBV3-2	TRBJ1-1	.	TRBD1	TGTGCCAGCAGCCCAGGGGGGTTGGGCACTGAAGCTTTCTTT	CASSPGGLGTEAFF
TRBV30	TRBJ1-2	.	TRBD1	TGTGCCTGGAGTGTATTCCCGACAGGGGGTGGGTATGGCTACACCTTC	CAWSVFPTGGGYGYTF
TRBV6-1	TRBJ2-1	.	.	TGTGCCAGCACCCCTTGGCTAGCTGGAGATGAGCAGTTCTTC	CASTPWLAGDEQFF
TRBV11-2	TRBJ1-2	.	.	TGTGCCAGCAGCCTGGGACACCCCACACCCTATGGCTACACCTTC	CASSLGHPTPYGYTF
TRBV27	TRBJ1-2	.	.	TGTGCCAGCAGCCGACACAGGGTGGGGGGGTTGAGCTACACCTTC	CASSRHRVGGLSYTF
TRBV11-3	TRBJ2-5	.	TRBD2	TGTGCCAGCAGCTTTACCCTAGCGGGAGGTGGCGGAGAGACCCAGTACTTC	CASSFTLAGGGGETQYF
TRBV19	TRBJ2-2	.	.	TGTGCCAGTAGTTTCCCGGGTCCGGGGAACACCGGGGAGCTGTTTTTT	CASSFPGPGNTGELFF
TRBV4-1	TRBJ2-7	.	.	TGCGCCAGCAGCCAAGTTCTGGGTTCGGGTTACGAGCAGTACTTC	CASSQVLGSGYEQYF
TRBV5-4	TRBJ1-4	.	TRBD1	TGTGCCAGCAGCGGGACGACAGGGGAGGGGGAAAAACTGTTTTTT	CASSGTTGEGEKLFF
TRBV6-5	TRBJ2-5	once	TRBD2	TGTGCCAGCAGCCCGGTGGGGCGGGGGGGGACCCAGTACTTC	CASSPVGRGGTQYF
TRBV11-2	TRBJ1-2	.	.	TGTGCCAGCAGCCCTGGGCGGGGGGGGCCCCCTAACTATGGCTACACCTTC	CASSPGRGGPPNYGYTF
TRBV6-5	TRBJ2-7	.	.	TGTGCCAGCAGACCAGGGGACGAGCAGTACTTC	CASRPGDEQYF
TRBV11-2	TRBJ2-6	once	TRBD1	TGTGCCAGCAGCTGGGAGACAGGGGTTGGGGCCAACGTCCTGACTTTC	CASSWETGVGANVLTF
TRBV10-3	TRBJ2-7	once	TRBD2	TGTGCCATCAGGGACTCTAGCGGGAGGGCCGGGGAGCAGTACTTC	CAIRDSSGRAGEQYF
TRBV6-5	TRBJ2-1	once	TRBD2	TGTGCCAGCAGTTCCCCCCGGGGCGGGAGGCTAAATGAGCAGTTCTTC	CASSSPRGGRLNEQFF
TRBV6-2/TRBV6-3	TRBJ2-7	.	TRBD2	TGTGCCAGCAGCCGCCCGGGGGGAGCTTCCTACGAGCAGTACTTC	CASSRPGGASYEQYF
TRBV19	TRBJ1-5	.	.	TGTGCCAGTAGTAGCCTGGACAAGCCGAATCAGCCCCAGCATTTT	CASSSLDKPNQPQHF
TRBV3-1/TRBV3-2	TRBJ1-6	.	.	TGTGCCAGCAGCCTCTGGAACGGGGCAGGGGATTCACCCCTCCACTTT	CASSLWNGAGDSPLHF
TRBV7-3	TRBJ2-1	.	TRBD2	TGTGCCAGCAGCATGAACCCCGGGACTATCGGTGAGCAGTTCTTC	CASSMNPGTIGEQFF
TRBV28	TRBJ1-1	.	TRBD1	TGTGCCAGCCCGAGACCAGGGGGAGGCACTGAAGCTTTCTTT	CASPRPGGGTEAFF
TRBV9	TRBJ1-1	.	.	TGTGCCAGCAGCGCACAGACAGGCAAGGGGACTGAAGCTTTCTTT	CASSAQTGKGTEAFF
TRBV7-2	TRBJ1-3	.	.	TGTGCCAGCAGCCCAAGAGGTGACTCTGGAAACACCATATATTTT	CASSPRGDSGNTIYF
TRBV5-1	TRBJ1-2	once	.	TGCGCCAGCAGCTTGTTACCGATTCGGGACAAGTATGGCTACACCTTC	CASSLLPIRDKYGYTF
TRBV5-6	TRBJ1-2	.	.	TGTGCCAGCAGCTTTGGACAGACAAACTATGGCTACACCTTC	CASSFGQTNYGYTF
TRBV6-6	TRBJ2-7	.	.	TGTGCCCCACGGTACGAGCAGTACTTC	CAPRYEQYF
TRBV7-9	TRBJ2-1	.	TRBD2	TGTGCCAGCAGCTTAGCCGCGGGACTAGCGGGAGGAATCTACAATGAGCAGTTCTTC	CASSLAAGLAGGIYNEQFF
TRBV5-1	TRBJ1-2	.	.	TGCGCCAGCAGCCGACCAGGGGTAATGGACTATGGCTACACCTTC	CASSRPGVMDYGYTF
TRBV2	TRBJ2-7	.	.	TGTGCCAGCGGGGGACCGGACAGTGAGTACTTC	CASGGPDSEYF
TRBV9	TRBJ2-3	.	.	TGTGCCAGCAGCGTGTTCGGTTTAGCGAGCACAGATACGCAGTATTTT	CASSVFGLASTDTQYF
TRBV10-3	TRBJ2-1	.	.	TGTGCCATCAGTGAGCCCGACAATGAGCAGTTCTTC	CAISEPDNEQFF
TRBV3-1/TRBV3-2	TRBJ1-6	.	.	TGTGCCAGCAGCGGGCACTCCTATAATTCACCCCTCCACTTT	CASSGHSYNSPLHF
TRBV7-2	TRBJ1-2	.	.	TGTGCCAGCACCCCGGGGGGGGGTTGGGGCTACACCTTC	CASTPGGGWGYTF
TRBV6-2/TRBV6-3	TRBJ1-6	.	TRBD1	TGTGCCAGCACCCCGACAGGGCTGGGGTCACCCCTCCACTTT	CASTPTGLGSPLHF
TRBV12-3/TRBV12-4	TRBJ2-3	.	.	TGTGCCAGCAGTTGGGCCAGCACAGATACGCAGTATTTT	CASSWASTDTQYF
TRBV7-3	TRBJ2-5	.	.	TGTGCCAGCAGCCCCACGGACTTTTCCCAAGAGACCCAGTACTTC	CASSPTDFSQETQYF
TRBV19	TRBJ1-2	.	TRBD1	TGTGCCAGTAGTATAGTGGGACAGGGTTGGTATGGCTACACCTTC	CASSIVGQGWYGYTF
TRBV15	TRBJ2-7	.	.	TGTGCCACCAGCCCCCGGAGCGGAGGGGAGCAGTACTTC	CATSPRSGGEQYF
TRBV4-1	TRBJ2-4	.	TRBD2	TGCGCCAGCAGCCAAGCCCCCGGGAGGGCCAAAAACATTCAGTACTTC	CASSQAPGRAKNIQYF
TRBV5-1	TRBJ2-2	.	.	TGCGCCAGCAGCTTGGTTGCGGGGATTAACGCATTCACCGGGGAGCTGTTTTTT	CASSLVAGINAFTGELFF
TRBV3-1/TRBV3-2	TRBJ2-1	.	.	TGTGCCAGCAGCCGCGGCCGGGGCAATGAGCAGTTCTTC	CASSRGRGNEQFF
TRBV19	TRBJ2-6	.	TRBD2	TGTGCCAGTACCGTGGTGGGGGGGAGCTCTGGGGCCAACGTCCTGACTTTC	CASTVVGGSSGANVLTF